The 2 T cell receptor beta chains listed next were all sequenced from one sample in a study of Graves' ophthalmopathy and Graves' hyperthyroidism. RNA transcripts yielded amplified TCR beta CDR3 regions. Second-round multiplex PCR came after first-round RT-PCR with HTBI primers. Each CDR3 protein is one row after TCRdb ran MiXCR on the multiplex PCR reads. Altogether roughly 600,000 distinct CDR3 sequences are present, 35% to 40% being singletons, with the ten largest covering around 4.6%. Sequences were obtained from peripheral blood or thyroid tissue (not recorded which). All receptors derive from an adult man with Graves' hyperthyroidism.

This clonotype has a handful of counts. The chain is built from TRBV9 and TRBJ2-5; 8 bases line up with TRBD2. The CDR3 spans 16 residues. Germline V lookup: CDR1 SGDLS, CDR2 YYNGEE. J was trimmed by 4 bases and V by 4 bases; bases with no gene match: 12. The CDR3 DNA is TGTGCCAGCAGCCAAGGGATAGCGGGAAGAGGAGAGACCCAGTACTTC. Its protein is CASSQGIAGRGETQYF.

The chain is built from TRBV6-5 and TRBJ1-5; TRBD1 is a possible D gene (5 bases). Between the trimmed V and J ends, which lost 4 bases and 0 bases, there was a span of 25 bases. CDR3 size: 20 residues. Per the germline V gene, CDR1 is MNHEY and CDR2 is SVGAGI. CDR3 sequence (DNA): TGTGCCAGCAGTTTATTCCCTGTGGGGGTGCTGGGATATAGCAATCAGCCCCAGCATTTT. Protein: CASSLFPVGVLGYSNQPQHF.